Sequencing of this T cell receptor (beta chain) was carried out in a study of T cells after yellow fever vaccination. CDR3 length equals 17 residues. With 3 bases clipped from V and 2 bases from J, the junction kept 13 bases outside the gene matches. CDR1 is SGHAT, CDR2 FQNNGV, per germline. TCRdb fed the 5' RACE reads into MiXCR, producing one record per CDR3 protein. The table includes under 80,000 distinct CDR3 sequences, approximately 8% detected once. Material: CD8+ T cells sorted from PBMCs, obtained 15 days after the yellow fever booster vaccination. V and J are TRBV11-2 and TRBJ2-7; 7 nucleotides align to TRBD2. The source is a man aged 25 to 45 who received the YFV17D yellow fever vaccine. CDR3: CASSFGLGGSAAYEQYF. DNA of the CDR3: TGTGCCAGCAGCTTCGGTTTAGGCGGGAGCGCCGCCTACGAGCAGTACTTC.